A single sample gave rise to the 14 T cell receptor beta chains below, sequenced in a study of T cells after posttransplantation cyclophosphamide. TCRdb keeps only in-frame clones here, not all; method: immunoSEQ multiplex PCR. Among 10,000 to 15,000 clones, about 80% were seen once, and the ten largest hold under 0.9%. What was sequenced was memory CD4+ T cells sorted from PBMCs. The receptor source for this set is a man over 45 in good health, CMV-negative, and a related stem cell transplant donor.

The rearrangement joins TRBV23-1 to TRBJ2-7; 8 bases agree with TRBD1. TRBV23-1 is designated an ORF whose function remains uncertain. V was pared by 3 bases and J by 6 bases, with 7 bases of the junction left unmatched. This CDR3 is 14 amino acids long. The DNA for the CDR3 is TGCGCCAGCAGTCACTTCGGACAGGGATGCGAGCAGTACTTC. This translates into CASSHFGQGCEQYF.

The chain links TRBV5-4 to TRBJ1-1; possible D gene TRBD1, 5 bases. V was pared by 4 bases and J by 7 bases, with 17 bases between. This CDR3 has 14 residues. CDR1 and CDR2 from the germline V gene are SGHNT and YYREEE (reference sequence). In DNA form, the CDR3 reads TGTGCCAGCAGCCCAAAATGGAGGGGTAGTGAAGCTTTCTTT. Its protein is CASSPKWRGSEAFF.

This chain uses TRBV5-1 with TRBJ2-5; tentative D call: TRBD1 (6 bases). This CDR3 contains 13 residues. The germline V and J ends were trimmed by 4 bases and 2 bases, with 9 bases remaining between them. In germline, CDR1 is SGHRS, CDR2 YFSETQ. The CDR3 DNA sequence: TGCGCCAGCAGCCCGGACAGACAAGAGACCCAGTACTTC. Its translation is CASSPDRQETQYF.

This chain connects TRBV7-8 to TRBJ2-7; 7 nucleotides line up with TRBD2. Trimming took 0 bases from V and 2 from J; bases not matched to a gene: 13. Per the germline V gene, CDR1 is SGHVS and CDR2 is FQNEAQ. The CDR3 sequence is 18 residues long. Here the CDR3 reads CASSLAQLGGTRPYEQYF. CDR3 sequence (DNA): TGTGCCAGCAGCTTAGCCCAATTGGGGGGGACTCGGCCCTACGAGCAGTACTTC.

The DNA for the CDR3 is TGTGCCAGCAGCTTAGGGGGCGGGAGGGCCACCTATGAGCAGTTCTTC. Amino acids: CASSLGGGRATYEQFF. The chain carries TRBV7-8 and TRBJ2-1, with 9 bases identical to TRBD2. Looked up from germline, CDR1 is SGHVS and CDR2 is FQNEAQ. Trimming at V came to 1 base and at J to 8 bases, leaving 9 bases not matched to a gene. The CDR3 is made up of 16 amino acids.

The chain uses TRBV15 and TRBJ1-5; 10 bases align to TRBD1. The CDR3 is 15 amino acids. Trimming took 4 bases from V and 5 from J; bases not matched to a gene: 5. Germline CDR1 LNHNV, CDR2 YYDKDF (reference sequence). The DNA of the CDR3 is TGTGCCACCAGCAATTTCGGGACAGGGGATCAGCCCCAGCATTTT. Protein sequence: CATSNFGTGDQPQHF.

This chain uses TRBV7-2 with TRBJ2-7, with a possible D match to TRBD1 (7 bases). The CDR3 is 15 amino acids. V lost 1 base and J lost 5, with 15 bases in between. CDR1 is SGHTA and CDR2 is FQGNSA in the germline V gene. CDR3 sequence: CASSLVGAGGHEQYF. CDR3 coding DNA: TGTGCCAGCAGCTTAGTTGGGGCAGGGGGGCACGAGCAGTACTTC. The full variable domain, its missing parts supplied by reference TRBV7-2 and TRBJ2-7, is GAGVSQSPSNKVTEKGKDVELRCDPISGHTALYWYRQSLGQGLEFLIYFQGNSAPDKSGLPSDRFSAERTGGSVSTLTIQRTQQEDSAVYLCASSLVGAGGHEQYFGPGTRLTVT.

The J gene is TRBJ2-2, the V gene TRBV5-8, with a weak D call TRBD1 (6 bases). CDR3 length: 17 amino acids. CDR1 and CDR2 from the germline V gene are SGHTS and YDEGEE. The germline V and J ends were trimmed by 4 bases and 4 bases, with 20 bases remaining between them. As DNA, the CDR3 is TGTGCCAGCAGCCCCTTCGGTGGGGGCGGAGTCACCGGGGAGCTGTTTTTT. This encodes CASSPFGGGGVTGELFF.

V is TRBV5-1 and J is TRBJ2-7, with a tentative D call TRBD1 (6 bases). The CDR3 loop spans 15 amino acids. Per germline, CDR1 SGHRS and CDR2 YFSETQ. V lost 3 bases to trimming and J lost 0 bases, with 13 bases between them. In DNA form, the CDR3 reads TGCGCCAGCAGCTATGGGGGCACGGTCTCCTACGAGCAGTACTTC. Protein product: CASSYGGTVSYEQYF.

The rearrangement links TRBV10-3 to TRBJ2-1, with a tentative D call TRBD1 (6 bases). V was cut by 2 bases and J by 6 bases, with 11 bases left in between. The CDR3 runs 14 residues. The germline CDR1 and CDR2 sequences are ENHRY and SYGVKD. The CDR3 bases are TGTGCCATCAGTGAGAAAGGACAGATCAATGAGCAGTTCTTC. It yields the protein CAISEKGQINEQFF.

This clone came up a few times. The gene calls are TRBV18 and TRBJ1-1; D unclear. CDR3 size: 14 residues. Germline CDR1 reads KGHSH; CDR2 reads LQKENI. The V end was cut by 3 bases, the J end by 1 base, with 9 bases between. The CDR3 DNA sequence: TGTGCCAGCTCACCTTACCAGGAGAACACTGAAGCTTTCTTT. It translates to CASSPYQENTEAFF.

The J gene is TRBJ1-1, the V gene TRBV18; D ambiguous. This CDR3 contains 12 residues. Germline CDR1 KGHSH, CDR2 LQKENI. V was trimmed by 2 bases and J by 7 bases, leaving 8 bases between them. CDR3 protein: CASSPGGGEAFF. CDR3 DNA sequence: TGTGCCAGCTCACCAGGAGGTGGTGAAGCTTTCTTT. Filled out from reference TRBV18 and TRBJ1-1, the complete variable domain reads NAGVMQNPRHLVRRRGQEARLRCSPMKGHSHVYWYRQLPEEGLKFMVYLQKENIIDESGMPKERFSAEFPKEGPSILRIQQVVRGDSAAYFCASSPGGGEAFFGQGTRLTVV.

V is TRBV5-1 and J is TRBJ1-5; weak D call: TRBD1 (6 bases). CDR3 length: 15 amino acids. CDR1 and CDR2 from the germline V gene are SGHRS and YFSETQ. Trimming shortened V by 1 base and J by 4 bases, and 12 bases separated the two germline ends. The CDR3 is CASSLTGTFNQPQHF. The CDR3 nucleotides read TGCGCCAGCAGCTTGACAGGGACCTTTAATCAGCCCCAGCATTTT.

The J gene is TRBJ1-3, the V gene TRBV18; D ambiguous. Germline V lookup: CDR1 KGHSH, CDR2 LQKENI. Between the trimmed V and J ends, which lost 1 base and 0 bases, there was a span of 4 bases. The CDR3 is 14 amino acids. The CDR3, as DNA: TGTGCCAGCTCACCACGGAGCTCTGGAAACACCATATATTTT. Residues: CASSPRSSGNTIYF.